The 18 T cell receptor beta chains below come from one sample, sequenced in a study of T-cell memory formation after mild COVID-19. MiXCR, run by TCRdb on the 5' RACE reads, gives a single entry per CDR3 protein. The profile shows 250,000 to 350,000 distinct CDR3 sequences, roughly a fifth of them singletons. Sequences were obtained from PBMCs or a T cell subset sorted from them (not recorded which). Receptor source: a man younger than 30 who had mild COVID-19 (a few samples of this study predate the infection). Cell type and time point are not known.

This clonotype was counted between two and nine times. The chain carries TRBV7-8 and TRBJ2-3; TRBD2 matches 8 bases. After removal of 5 bases from V and 1 base from J, the junction contained 8 bases not matched to a gene. The CDR3 length is 16 residues. From germline, CDR1 is SGHVS and CDR2 FQNEAQ. CDR3 region: CASSLRGRGGTDTQYF. The CDR3 DNA sequence: TGTGCCAGCAGCCTCCGTGGGCGGGGGGGCACAGATACGCAGTATTTT. Variable domain in full (rest from reference TRBV7-8 and TRBJ2-3): GAGVSQSPRYKVAKRGQDVALRCDPISGHVSLFWYQQALGQGPEFLTYFQNEAQLDKSGLPSDRFFAERPEGSVSTLKIQRTQQEDSAVYLCASSLRGRGGTDTQYFGPGTRLTVL.

A few counts support this clonotype. The genes are TRBV4-1 and TRBJ2-7; D is tentatively TRBD1 or TRBD2 (5 bases each). V was trimmed by 0 bases and J by 6 bases, leaving 12 bases between them. The CDR3 sequence is 14 residues long. The germline V gene encodes CDR1 MGHRA and CDR2 YSYEKL. The CDR3 DNA reads as TGCGCCAGCAGCCAAGATCCGCCTGGGGGCGAGCAGTACTTC. This translates into CASSQDPPGGEQYF.

This clonotype was observed a handful of times. The CDR3 bases are TGTGCCAGCAGCGTAGAACTCGGGACTCCAACACGCACAGATACGCAGTATTTT. Translated: CASSVELGTPTRTDTQYF. The rearrangement joins TRBV9 to TRBJ2-3; the D gene is possibly TRBD2 (6 bases). V gave up 0 bases and J gave up 1 base, with 18 bases separating them. Germline CDR1 SGDLS, CDR2 YYNGEE. CDR3 length: 18 amino acids. Together with reference TRBV9 and TRBJ2-3, the CDR3 gives the full variable domain: DSGVTQTPKHLITATGQRVTLRCSPRSGDLSVYWYQQSLDQGLQFLIQYYNGEERAKGNILERFSAQQFPDLHSELNLSSLELGDSALYFCASSVELGTPTRTDTQYFGPGTRLTVL.

This clonotype was counted only a few times. The V gene is TRBV18, the J gene TRBJ1-5; D might be TRBD1 (6 bases). V was pared by 2 bases and J by 9 bases, with 17 bases between. Germline values: CDR1 KGHSH, CDR2 LQKENI. This CDR3 has 15 residues. DNA of the CDR3: TGTGCCAGCTCACCAGGGGGCAGGGGCAGGTCGCCCCAGCATTTT. It specifies CASSPGGRGRSPQHF.

This clonotype has just a few counts. The CDR3 DNA sequence: TGTGCCAGCAGCATGGATATTAACTATGGCTACACCTTC. Encoded protein: CASSMDINYGYTF. The genes are TRBV7-2 and TRBJ1-2; no firm D call. There are 13 residues in the CDR3. Per the germline V gene, CDR1 is SGHTA and CDR2 is FQGNSA. Trimming removed 5 bases at V and 1 base at J, with 8 bases between. Using reference TRBV7-2 and TRBJ1-2 for the parts outside the CDR3, the full variable domain is GAGVSQSPSNKVTEKGKDVELRCDPISGHTALYWYRQSLGQGLEFLIYFQGNSAPDKSGLPSDRFSAERTGGSVSTLTIQRTQQEDSAVYLCASSMDINYGYTFGSGTRLTVV.

This clonotype was counted only a few times. The chain carries TRBV11-2 and TRBJ2-3, with 11 bases lining up with TRBD2. Germline V gene data show CDR1 as SGHAT and CDR2 as FQNNGV. With 5 bases clipped from V and 2 bases from J, the junction kept 6 bases outside the gene matches. The CDR3 is made up of 16 amino acids. The CDR3 here is CASSPLAGGVTDTQYF. The CDR3, as DNA: TGTGCCAGCAGCCCGCTAGCGGGGGGCGTCACAGATACGCAGTATTTT.

The sample holds a few counts of this clonotype. The chain is built from TRBV5-1 and TRBJ2-3; the D gene is possibly TRBD1 (5 bases). The germline V gene has CDR1 SGHRS and CDR2 YFSETQ. This CDR3 is built from 15 residues. Trimming left V 4 bases short and J 2 bases short, with 14 bases between. CDR3 region: CASSLLGRDTDTQYF. DNA of the CDR3: TGCGCCAGCAGCCTCCTGGGCAGGGACACAGATACGCAGTATTTT.

In its sample, this clonotype was seen a few times. CDR3 DNA: TGTGCCAGCACCCCCGGGACAGAACCCTACAATGAGCAGTTCTTC. It translates to CASTPGTEPYNEQFF. V and J are TRBV27 and TRBJ2-1; 7 nucleotides match TRBD1. The CDR3 has 15 amino acids. V lost 7 bases to trimming and J lost 2 bases; unmatched junction nucleotides: 8. The V gene's germline CDR1 is MNHEY and CDR2 SMNVEV (reference sequence).

The chain joins TRBV4-3 to TRBJ2-3, with 8 nucleotides matching TRBD2. The V gene's germline CDR1 is LGHNA and CDR2 YSLEER. The trim removed 0 bases at V and 4 bases at J, leaving 6 bases unmatched. The length of the CDR3 is 16 residues. CDR3 sequence: CASSQDGLAGSDTQYF. DNA of the CDR3: TGCGCCAGCAGCCAAGACGGACTAGCTGGGTCAGATACGCAGTATTTT.

This clonotype was observed many times. CDR3 coding DNA: TGCAGTGCTACCGCGAACACCGGGGAGCTGTTTTTT. Residues: CSATANTGELFF. This rearrangement joins TRBV20-1 to TRBJ2-2; D is unclear. This CDR3 region has 12 residues. Germline V CDR1 and CDR2: DFQATT, SNEGSKA (reference sequence). V gave up 4 bases and J gave up 0 bases, with 3 bases separating them.

This clonotype has only a few counts. This chain uses TRBV7-8 with TRBJ2-1, with 10 bases matching TRBD2. The V gene's germline CDR1 is SGHVS and CDR2 FQNEAQ. The CDR3 length is 16 residues. V shed 4 bases, J shed 3 bases, and the junction held 6 bases outside the gene matches. The CDR3 region is CASSYRTSGLYNEQFF. The DNA of the CDR3 is TGTGCCAGCAGCTACCGGACTAGCGGACTCTACAATGAGCAGTTCTTC. The whole variable domain, remainder taken from reference TRBV7-8 and TRBJ2-1, is GAGVSQSPRYKVAKRGQDVALRCDPISGHVSLFWYQQALGQGPEFLTYFQNEAQLDKSGLPSDRFFAERPEGSVSTLKIQRTQQEDSAVYLCASSYRTSGLYNEQFFGPGTRLTVL.

This clonotype came up a few times. This chain connects TRBV5-6 to TRBJ2-5; no reliable D call. Germline-derived CDR1 and CDR2 are SGHDT and YYEEEE. The CDR3 consists of 14 residues. V was pared by 3 bases and J by 2 bases, with 11 bases between. Written as DNA, the CDR3 is TGTGCCAGCAGCTATGGGCTCTCACAAGAGACCCAGTACTTC. This sequence encodes CASSYGLSQETQYF.

By share, this clonotype counts as medium-sized (0.01 to 0.1%). This rearrangement joins TRBV7-9 to TRBJ2-3; D perhaps matches TRBD1 (6 bases). Germline-derived CDR1 and CDR2 are SEHNR and FQNEAQ (reference sequence). V shed 3 bases and J shed 2 bases, with 9 bases lying between them. The CDR3 runs to 14 residues. The CDR3, as DNA: TGTGCCAGCAGCTTTTCAGGGGACACAGATACGCAGTATTTT. It yields the protein CASSFSGDTDTQYF.

The V and J genes are TRBV4-2 and TRBJ2-3; 7 nucleotides align to TRBD2. CDR3 length: 15 amino acids. Trimming removed 0 bases from V and 4 bases from J; junction bases left unmatched: 4. Germline V gives CDR1 LGHNA, CDR2 YNFKEQ. DNA for the CDR3: TGTGCCAGCAGCCAAGACCGACTAGCTTCAGATACGCAGTATTTT. Its protein is CASSQDRLASDTQYF.

V and J are TRBV7-9 and TRBJ2-2; no reliable D call. The CDR3 has 13 amino acids. Trimming took off 5 bases at V and 6 bases at J, with 10 bases between the two ends. Germline V gene lookup returns CDR1 SEHNR and CDR2 FQNEAQ (reference sequence). The CDR3 DNA reads TGTGCCAGCAGCGGTGGAACCCCCGGGGAGCTGTTTTTT. This gives the protein CASSGGTPGELFF.

The table lists this clonotype with a few counts. The chain links TRBV6-2 or TRBV6-3 to TRBJ1-1; D perhaps matches TRBD1 (6 bases). V shed 4 bases and J shed 1 base, with 13 bases lying between them. This CDR3 spans 15 amino acids. Germline assignment: CDR1 MNHEY and CDR2 SVGEGT. Written as DNA, the CDR3 is TGTGCCAGCAGTTCCCAGGGGATAGGGAACACTGAAGCTTTCTTT. Translating gives CASSSQGIGNTEAFF.

This clonotype has a handful of counts. This chain uses TRBV5-8 with TRBJ1-2; D ambiguous. Trimming stripped 1 base from V and 8 bases from J, with 12 bases between. This CDR3 is built from 13 residues. Germline V gene data show CDR1 as SGHTS and CDR2 as YDEGEE. The CDR3 protein is CASSLWAGVGYTF. DNA of the CDR3: TGTGCCAGCAGCTTGTGGGCAGGCGTAGGCTACACCTTC.

The chain couples TRBV2 to TRBJ2-7, with TRBD1 matching 9 bases. Germline CDR1 SNHLY, CDR2 FYNNEI. The CDR3 sequence is 15 residues long. J lost 2 bases, V lost 2 bases, and 4 bases had no gene match. This chain's CDR3 is CASSEQDRGPYEQYF. For the CDR3, the DNA is TGTGCCAGCAGTGAACAGGACAGGGGCCCCTACGAGCAGTACTTC.